The clone carrying this T cell receptor (beta chain) was found once. What it binds is unknown. Germline CDR1 reads MNHEY; CDR2 reads SVGAGI. The CDR3 spans 15 residues. J gave up 1 base and V 6 bases, and 5 bases lay outside the gene matches. Data came from immunoSEQ multiplex PCR; TCRdb stores just in-frame clones and leaves some out. The sample has about 86,000 clones, around 84% seen once; the top ten hold around 4%. The record originates from a study of identifying expanded T cells in peripheral blood. Study-level points and caveats: Over around two and four weeks, about 15 and 19 clones changed, versus around 1.2 between replicates.

V is TRBV6-5 and J is TRBJ1-5; 8 bases are shared with TRBD1. Sequences were obtained from blood. The receptor's source is a person aged 18 to 75 in good health. This CDR3 is CASSQGTGSNQPQHF. The CDR3, as DNA: TGTGCCAGCAGCCAGGGGACAGGAAGCAATCAGCCCCAGCATTTT.